This TCR beta chain originates from a study of response to subunit inactivated influenza vaccine. Trimming removed 3 bases from V and 0 bases from J, with 9 bases in between. The CDR3 has 14 residues. Looked up from germline, CDR1 is MNHEY and CDR2 is SMNVEV (reference sequence). This clonotype was seen only a few times. Using its own MiXCR run on the RT-PCR reads, TCRdb lists one record per CDR3 protein. The sample has under 950,000 distinct CDR3 sequences; approximately 22% are singletons. The sequences come from PBMCs from blood, collected around 5 days after vaccination. The clonotype comes from a man aged 45 to 65 who received an inactivated influenza vaccine. V and J are TRBV27 and TRBJ2-7, with a weak D call TRBD1 (5 bases). CDR3 region: CASSFVQGSYEQYF. The CDR3, as DNA: TGTGCCAGCAGTTTTGTTCAGGGCTCCTACGAGCAGTACTTC.